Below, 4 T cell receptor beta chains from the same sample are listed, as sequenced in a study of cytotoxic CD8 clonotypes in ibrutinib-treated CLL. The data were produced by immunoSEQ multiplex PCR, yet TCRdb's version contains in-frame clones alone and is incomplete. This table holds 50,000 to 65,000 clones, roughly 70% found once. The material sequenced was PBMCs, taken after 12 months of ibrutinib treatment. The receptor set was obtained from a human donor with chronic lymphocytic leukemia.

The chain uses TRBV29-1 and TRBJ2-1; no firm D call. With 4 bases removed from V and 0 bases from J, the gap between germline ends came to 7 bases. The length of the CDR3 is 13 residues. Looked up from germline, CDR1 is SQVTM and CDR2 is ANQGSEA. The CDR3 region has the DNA TGCAGCGTTGGCCCCGGCTCCTACAATGAGCAGTTCTTC. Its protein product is CSVGPGSYNEQFF.

CDR3 sequence: CASREDLAGGPNEQFF. CDR3 DNA: TGCGCCAGCCGTGAAGACCTAGCGGGAGGGCCGAATGAGCAGTTCTTC. The chain combines TRBV5-1 with TRBJ2-1; 12 bases map to TRBD2. The J segment lost 7 bases and the V segment lost 7 bases, leaving 12 bases of the junction unmatched. The CDR3 length is 16 residues. Germline CDR1 and CDR2: SGHRS and YFSETQ.

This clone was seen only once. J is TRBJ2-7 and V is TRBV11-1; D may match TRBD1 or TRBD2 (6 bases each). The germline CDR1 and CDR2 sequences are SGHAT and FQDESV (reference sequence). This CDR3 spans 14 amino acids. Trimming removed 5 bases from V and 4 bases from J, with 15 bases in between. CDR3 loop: CASSLGPGAYEQYF. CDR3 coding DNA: TGTGCCAGCAGCCTTGGGCCGGGGGCGTACGAGCAGTACTTC.

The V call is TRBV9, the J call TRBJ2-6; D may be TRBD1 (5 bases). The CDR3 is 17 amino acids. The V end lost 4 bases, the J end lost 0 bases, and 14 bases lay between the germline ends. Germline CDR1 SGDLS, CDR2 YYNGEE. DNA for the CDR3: TGTGCCAGCAGCCCGAGATCAGGGTTCTCTGGGGCCAACGTCCTGACTTTC. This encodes CASSPRSGFSGANVLTF.